The TCR beta chain described here comes from a study of a mutant IDH1 vaccine in newly diagnosed glioma (dated by TCRdb to 2020 to 2022). General notes on the study: Vaccination began 4-6 weeks after radiotherapy alone, or alongside temozolomide cycles in the chemotherapy-containing groups. Of the approximately 34 treated patients, around 62% were male and approximately 40% were female, and a mean age of 40.4 years was recorded. Prior to enrollment, patients had been given standard therapy consisting of radiotherapy alone, temozolomide alone, or radiochemotherapy with temozolomide, with the combination given to most patients. The week-35 safety follow-up was designated visit V12, and the week-47 end of study was designated visit V13. Peripheral blood was drawn at six visits: V03 (baseline), V05, V07, V10, V12 and V13. For exploratory analyses, longitudinal TCRB deep sequencing was carried out in around 24 treated patients wherever samples were available. What the work shows at the level of the full study, not this receptor alone: Immune responses induced by the vaccine were seen in about 93% of patients across multiple MHC alleles. PBMC samples for TCRB deep sequencing were selected based on availability. It was noted by the authors that analyses of patient blood samples could not be reproduced owing to sample limitations. Changes in the top peripheral T cell clonotypes picked up by TCRB sequencing did not appear to be linked to pseudoprogression.

A distance of 24 bases separates the germline ends of V and J, which lose 4 bases and 2 bases respectively. The CDR3 spans 18 residues, from the cysteine through the phenylalanine. The DNA shown is the 54-base CDR3, in frame from base 1. CDR1 and CDR2 (SGHNT, YYREEE) derive from the germline V gene (reference sequence). Turning to this clone: This clone's antigen is unknown. Base quality data are lacking; no much larger clone is found one base away.

Library preparation employed the immunoSEQ multiplex PCR assay. The hsTCRB Kit was used according to the manufacturer's protocol to amplify rearranged TCR beta chain sequences. TCRB libraries were sequenced on an Illumina MiSeq. The authors' analysis ran thus. The kit vendor's proprietary platform handled demultiplexing, trimming and gene mapping. TCRdb's version of the immuneACCESS table is confined to in-frame rearrangements and falls short of the full clone set. An unresolved V gene accounts for under half of the shortfall where checked; the remainder is of unknown origin. V and J calls and clone size are as listed in that table; D and trimming were resolved from the DNA. Present in this sample are 43,000 or so clones, around 92% of which were seen just once. 2% to 2.5% of the sample belongs to the ten largest clones. This specimen's time point label, interpreted: week 35, safety follow-up. Each vaccine dose was 300 ug of a 20-mer mutant IDH1 peptide in Montanide, given subcutaneously with topical imiquimod. Patients received eight vaccinations in weeks 1, 3, 5, 7, 11, 15, 19 and 23, corresponding to visits V03 through V10. The donors had newly diagnosed IDH1-mutant astrocytomas of WHO grade 3 or 4 that showed loss of nuclear ATRX. The samples were drawn from NOA16, a multicentre, single-arm, open-label phase I trial in Germany that tested a mutant IDH1 peptide vaccine in humans for the first time. Genomic DNA for TCRB sequencing was extracted from EDTA blood using the DNeasy Blood and Tissue Kit.

The sequence joins TRBV5-4 to TRBJ2-5; a tentative D call is TRBD2 (6 bases match). The input for sequencing was PBMCs, taken from a glioma patient whose treatment included an IDH1 peptide vaccine. The sequence was obtained from a man aged 45 to 65 with glioma. Here the CDR3 is given as CASSGFSGGNLRQETQYF. The DNA is TGTGCCAGCAGCGGATTTAGTGGGGGGAATCTCCGACAAGAGACCCAGTACTTC.